The 11 T cell receptor beta chains given below trace back to one sample, sequenced in a study of OX40 agonist ivuxolimab in advanced cancers. TCRdb's copy holds only in-frame clones and misses some; the assay was immunoSEQ multiplex PCR. Of around 70,000 clones in the sample, roughly 88% were seen once. Sequencing used CD4+ or CD8+ T cells sorted from blood, obtained in a trial of the OX40 agonist ivuxolimab. The receptors originated from an adult with an advanced solid tumor such as melanoma, head and neck, liver or kidney cancer.

The genes are TRBV7-9 and TRBJ2-1; TRBD1 matches 8 bases. There are 15 residues in the CDR3. Per germline, CDR1 SEHNR and CDR2 FQNEAQ (reference sequence). After removal of 3 bases from V and 8 bases from J, the junction contained 9 bases not matched to a gene. The CDR3 sequence: CASSLRAGGIDEQFF. The CDR3 DNA sequence: TGTGCCAGCAGCTTGAGGGCAGGGGGCATAGATGAGCAGTTCTTC.

The genes are TRBV9 and TRBJ1-1; D not resolved. The germline V gene has CDR1 SGDLS and CDR2 YYNGEE. V was shortened by 0 bases and J by 0 bases, with 6 bases between the two germline ends. The CDR3 runs to 14 residues. CDR3 nucleotide sequence: TGTGCCAGCAGCGTAGACCCCGTGAACACTGAAGCTTTCTTT. Protein: CASSVDPVNTEAFF.

The chain uses TRBV2 and TRBJ2-1, with 12 bases matching TRBD2. Trimming removed 6 bases from V and 7 bases from J; junction bases left unmatched: 10. Germline lookup yields CDR1 SNHLY and CDR2 FYNNEI. The CDR3 sequence is 16 residues long. Here the CDR3 DNA reads TGTGCCAGCAGGGATCCGACTAGCGGGAGAGTGAATGAGCAGTTCTTC. It codes for CASRDPTSGRVNEQFF.

The CDR3 nucleotides are TGTGCCAGCAGCCAGGACAGGAATTATGGCTACACCTTC. As protein: CASSQDRNYGYTF. This chain joins TRBV14 and TRBJ1-2, with 7 positions matching TRBD1. V gave up 3 bases and J gave up 5 bases; unmatched junction bases: 3. The CDR3 runs to 13 residues. Germline V lookup: CDR1 SGHDN, CDR2 FVKESK.

The chain has TRBV19 and TRBJ2-7, with TRBD2 as a possible D gene (6 bases). Germline CDR1 is LNHDA and CDR2 is SQIVND (reference sequence). With 4 bases removed from V and 3 bases from J, the gap between germline ends came to 10 bases. This CDR3 region has 13 residues. The CDR3 region is CASSRTTFYEQYF. Here the CDR3 DNA reads TGTGCCAGTAGTAGGACTACCTTCTACGAGCAGTACTTC.

The chain uses TRBV5-4 and TRBJ1-2; D is uncertain. This CDR3 contains 14 residues. V was shortened by 2 bases and J by 2 bases, with 10 bases between the two germline ends. Germline assignment: CDR1 SGHNT and CDR2 YYREEE (reference sequence). The CDR3 nucleotides are TGTGCCAGCAGCTTTGGGGAGGGCAACTATGGCTACACCTTC. Amino acids: CASSFGEGNYGYTF.

The V and J genes are TRBV30 and TRBJ2-7; 9 positions match TRBD2. The CDR3 length is 14 residues. J was trimmed by 11 bases and V by 0 bases; bases with no gene match: 11. The germline CDR1 and CDR2 sequences are GTSNPN and SVGIG (reference sequence). The CDR3 loop is CAWSVRGSGGLEYF. DNA for the CDR3: TGTGCCTGGAGTGTACGGGGTAGCGGGGGTTTGGAGTACTTC.

Comments on this clone: The sample has other DNA sequences that encode this CDR3 too. The chain carries TRBV5-6 and TRBJ2-7; no definite D call. Between the trimmed V and J ends, which lost 0 bases and 6 bases, there was a span of 4 bases. Germline-derived CDR1 and CDR2 are SGHDT and YYEEEE. The CDR3 runs to 11 residues. As DNA, the CDR3 is TGTGCCAGCAGCTTGGCCACCGAGCAGTACTTC. Its translation is CASSLATEQYF.

The V gene is TRBV7-9, the J gene TRBJ1-5, with D perhaps matching TRBD1 (5 bases). With 5 bases removed from V and 6 bases from J, the gap between germline ends came to 8 bases. From germline, CDR1 is SEHNR and CDR2 FQNEAQ (reference sequence). The CDR3 consists of 12 residues. CDR3 residues: CASSQGVQPQHF. DNA for the CDR3: TGTGCCAGCAGCCAAGGGGTTCAGCCCCAGCATTTT.

This clone has a handful of counts. The rearrangement uses TRBV11-1 and TRBJ2-1; no clear D gene. CDR1 is SGHAT, CDR2 FQDESV, per germline (reference sequence). Trimming took 3 bases from V and 4 from J, leaving 13 bases between them. There are 15 residues in the CDR3. CDR3 in DNA: TGTGCCAGCAGCTTTACGGGTGACCCTTACAATGAGCAGTTCTTC. Amino acids: CASSFTGDPYNEQFF.

The V call is TRBV27, the J call TRBJ2-4, with a possible D match to TRBD1 (6 bases). This CDR3 is built from 15 residues. Germline lookup yields CDR1 MNHEY and CDR2 SMNVEV (reference sequence). V lost 6 bases, J lost 0 bases, and 12 bases lay in between. The CDR3 protein is CASSDTGLAKNIQYF. As DNA, the CDR3 is TGTGCCAGCAGCGATACAGGGCTAGCCAAAAACATTCAGTACTTC.